This T cell receptor (beta chain) was observed in a study of T-cell memory formation after mild COVID-19. The study, taken as a whole, reports: Contracting CD4+ clones lay largely in CM and EM, with CD8+ ones residing in EMRA. Clones that contracted from day 15 to 85 had balanced CD4/CD8; later expanders were CD4+ biased. Memory cells collected pre-infection included some clones that later responded, suggesting cross-reactive memory joined.

The germline CDR1 and CDR2 sequences are DFQATT and SNEGSKA (reference sequence). This CDR3 has 15 amino acids. The V gene lost 0 bases and the J gene lost 1 base, with 12 bases spanning the gap. 5'RACE with constant-segment primers built TCRalpha and TCRbeta cDNA libraries with UMIs. MiXCR, applied by TCRdb to the 5' RACE reads, yields one record per CDR3 protein. The data show approximately 52,000 distinct CDR3 sequences, roughly 9% seen once. Of note for this clonotype: As yet, its antigen is unknown.

This TCR came from an adult woman who had mild COVID-19 (a few samples of this study predate the infection). Cell type and time point are not known. This chain uses TRBV20-1 with TRBJ2-5; no definite D call. Sequenced material: PBMCs or a T cell subset sorted from them (not recorded which). The CDR3 nucleotides are TGCAGTGCTAGAGATATAGGCGCCATCCAAGAGACCCAGTACTTC. It specifies CSARDIGAIQETQYF.